The clone carrying this T cell receptor (beta chain) was recorded once. Its target is not known. The data stem from a study of neoadjuvant nivolumab and ipilimumab in lung cancer. Broader study findings: Pretherapy blood TCR richness correlated positively with resected tumor richness. From pretherapy to surgery, tumor richness and clonality rose with dual therapy.

Trimming removed 1 base at V and 4 bases at J, with 10 bases between. The germline CDR1 and CDR2 sequences are GTSNPN and SVGIG (reference sequence). This CDR3 comprises 13 residues. Some clones are missing from TCRdb's copy, which holds only in-frame ones; the method was immunoSEQ multiplex PCR. Here the sample spans thousands of clones, around three quarters being singletons. The chain has TRBV30 and TRBJ1-2; D unclear. This specimen consisted of peripheral blood, obtained after neoadjuvant nivolumab, alone or with ipilimumab, at or shortly before surgery. The receptor was isolated from an adult with non-small cell lung cancer. The CDR3 DNA is TGTGCCTGGAGTGATGCAGGCTCCTATGGCTACACCTTC. Its protein product is CAWSDAGSYGYTF.